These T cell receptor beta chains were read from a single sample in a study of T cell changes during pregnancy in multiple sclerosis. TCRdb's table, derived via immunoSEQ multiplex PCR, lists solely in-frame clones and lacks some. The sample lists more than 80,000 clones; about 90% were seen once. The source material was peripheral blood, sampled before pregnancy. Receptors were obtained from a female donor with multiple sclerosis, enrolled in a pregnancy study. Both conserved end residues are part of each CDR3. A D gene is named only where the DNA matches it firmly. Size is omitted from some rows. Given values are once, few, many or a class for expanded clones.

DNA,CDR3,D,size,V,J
TGTGCCAGCAGCGTAACAGGGGGGGGGACCGGGGAGCTGTTTTTT,CASSVTGGGTGELFF,.,.,TRBV9,TRBJ2-2
TGTGCCAGCAGTTTGTCCTCGGGGTACTTCGGGGACGAGCAGTACTTC,CASSLSSGYFGDEQYF,.,.,TRBV28,TRBJ2-7
TGTGCCAGTAGGACTAGCGGGGATTACTACGAGCAGTACTTC,CASRTSGDYYEQYF,TRBD2,.,TRBV6-1,TRBJ2-7
TGTGCCAGCACCGAAGCCCCATGGCAGGGCGGCTACACCTTC,CASTEAPWQGGYTF,.,.,TRBV7-2,TRBJ1-2
TGTGCCACCAGCAGAGTGGACAGGGATGTTGAAGCTTTCTTT,CATSRVDRDVEAFF,TRBD1,.,TRBV15,TRBJ1-1
TGTGCCAGCAGCTTAGGCGGGGGGATACGGGGCTACACCTTC,CASSLGGGIRGYTF,.,.,TRBV7-2,TRBJ1-2
TGTGCCAGCAGCGTAATCGCGGGAGCGCGCGAGACCCAGTACTTC,CASSVIAGARETQYF,TRBD2,.,TRBV9,TRBJ2-5
TGTGCCAGCAGCGTAACGACAGGGGGGAACACTGAAGCTTTCTTT,CASSVTTGGNTEAFF,TRBD1,.,TRBV9,TRBJ1-1
TGTGCCAGTAGTATAGGGGCGGGGGGAAAAAGACATCAGCCCCAGCATTTT,CASSIGAGGKRHQPQHF,.,once,TRBV19,TRBJ1-5
TGTGCCACCAGCAGAGATAGAGCGGGAGCTGACACCGGGGAGCTGTTTTTT,CATSRDRAGADTGELFF,TRBD2,once,TRBV15,TRBJ2-2
TGCGCCAGCAGCCAAGGGGACTATAAAGAGACCCAGTACTTC,CASSQGDYKETQYF,TRBD2,.,TRBV4-1,TRBJ2-5
TGTGCCAGCAGCGTAGGGGCTAGCGGGGTGGGGAACATTCAGTACTTC,CASSVGASGVGNIQYF,TRBD2,.,TRBV9,TRBJ2-4
TGTGCCAGCATCGTGGGGGGTCTTTTCACCTATGGCTACACCTTC,CASIVGGLFTYGYTF,.,.,TRBV6-1,TRBJ1-2
TGTGCCAGCAGCTTCTGGTCCGGTTTATTCCGGGGGGCTCAGGAGACCCAGTACTTC,CASSFWSGLFRGAQETQYF,.,.,TRBV11-3,TRBJ2-5
TGCGCCAGCTCCGGTGCTTCCTACGAGCAGTACTTC,CASSGASYEQYF,.,.,TRBV10-2,TRBJ2-7
TGTGCCACCAACCAATTAGGGGGCAGGGTTTCAGGTGGGGCCAACGTCCTGACTTTC,CATNQLGGRVSGGANVLTF,TRBD1,.,TRBV19,TRBJ2-6
TGTGCCACCAGCAGAGGCCCCCATAGCGGGAGGGCCGGAGAGACCCAGTACTTC,CATSRGPHSGRAGETQYF,TRBD2,.,TRBV15,TRBJ2-5
TGTGCCAGCAGCCAAGCCGGGATCCATGGCTACACCTTC,CASSQAGIHGYTF,.,.,TRBV14,TRBJ1-2
TGTGCCAGCAGCCCCCCCGATAGAGGGTGGACCGGGGAGCTGTTTTTT,CASSPPDRGWTGELFF,.,.,TRBV7-6,TRBJ2-2
TGTGCCAGCAGTCCCAAGGGGCAACTAAAACCCTACGAGCAGTACTTC,CASSPKGQLKPYEQYF,.,.,TRBV21-1,TRBJ2-7
TGTGCCAGCAGTTTAGCAGCTAACTATGGCTACACCTTC,CASSLAANYGYTF,.,.,TRBV27,TRBJ1-2
TGTGCCTGGGCGGAGGACAGCTACAATGAGCAGTTCTTC,CAWAEDSYNEQFF,.,.,TRBV30,TRBJ2-1
TGTGCCAGCAGCTTGGTGTCTAGCGCATACAATGAGCAGTTCTTC,CASSLVSSAYNEQFF,.,.,TRBV5-6,TRBJ2-1
TGTGCCAGTACCACCGGGCCGGGGGGCTTGAGCAATCAGCCCCAGCATTTT,CASTTGPGGLSNQPQHF,.,.,TRBV19,TRBJ1-5
TGTGCCAGCAGCTGGACAGGGGGTACCTACGAGCAGTACTTC,CASSWTGGTYEQYF,TRBD1,.,TRBV5-4,TRBJ2-7
TGTGCCAGCAGTGAAAGAGCGGGTCAGCCCCAGCATTTT,CASSERAGQPQHF,.,few,TRBV6-1,TRBJ1-5
TGTGCCAGCAGCTTAGCTTTGCGGGAGGGCCTGTACGAGCAGTACTTC,CASSLALREGLYEQYF,TRBD2,once,TRBV7-8,TRBJ2-7
TGTGCCAGCACCTCCAGGAAGCCAGAGACCCAGTACTTC,CASTSRKPETQYF,.,.,TRBV2,TRBJ2-5
TGTGCCAGCAGTGACGGGACAGGCGATAGCTCTGGGGCCAACGTCCTGACTTTC,CASSDGTGDSSGANVLTF,TRBD1,.,TRBV6-4,TRBJ2-6
TGTGCCAGCAGGCCGGACGAGGGCCATTACAATGAGCAGTTCTTC,CASRPDEGHYNEQFF,.,.,TRBV6-6,TRBJ2-1
TGCGCCAGCAGCTTGGAGGGGAACTATGGCTACACCTTC,CASSLEGNYGYTF,.,.,TRBV5-1,TRBJ1-2
TGTGCCAGCAGCTCCTCCGCCGGGACAGGGATGAACGAGCAGTACTTC,CASSSSAGTGMNEQYF,TRBD1,.,TRBV7-8,TRBJ2-7
TGTGCCAGCAGCCGCGGGCTAGCGGGTCGCACAGATACGCAGTATTTT,CASSRGLAGRTDTQYF,TRBD2,.,TRBV7-8,TRBJ2-3
TGTGCCAGCAGCCCCGACAGGGGAGGAAACACCATATATTTT,CASSPDRGGNTIYF,TRBD1,.,TRBV5-4,TRBJ1-3
TGTGCCAGCACGACAGCCTCGATCAATCAGCCCCAGCATTTT,CASTTASINQPQHF,.,.,TRBV6-1,TRBJ1-5
TGTGCCAGCAGCTCGGACAGGGGGGCCTATGGCTACACCTTC,CASSSDRGAYGYTF,TRBD1,.,TRBV7-9,TRBJ1-2
TGTGCCAGCAGCTTCCAGACAGGCGGCGGGGGGGAGCAGTACTTC,CASSFQTGGGGEQYF,TRBD2,once,TRBV9,TRBJ2-7
TGTGCCAGCAGTTACTCGTTGAGCAGGGTATGGGAGACCCAGTACTTC,CASSYSLSRVWETQYF,.,.,TRBV6-6,TRBJ2-5
TGTGCCTGGAGTAAGGGGACTAGCGGGGTCAATGAGCAGTTCTTC,CAWSKGTSGVNEQFF,TRBD2,.,TRBV30,TRBJ2-1
TGTGCCAGCAGCTTAGTAGGGAGCTCCTATAATTCACCCCTCCACTTT,CASSLVGSSYNSPLHF,.,.,TRBV7-8,TRBJ1-6
TGTGCCAGCAGCCCTGAATGGGACAGGGACTATTCACCCCTCCACTTT,CASSPEWDRDYSPLHF,TRBD1,few,TRBV7-9,TRBJ1-6
TGTGCCAGTAGTATGGGCCTAGAAGCTTTCTTT,CASSMGLEAFF,.,.,TRBV19,TRBJ1-1
TGCAGCGTCGCCAAACAGGAGCTTAGCTCCTACGAGCAGTACTTC,CSVAKQELSSYEQYF,.,once,TRBV29-1,TRBJ2-7
TGTGCCAGCAGCGCAAGGACTAGCGGGACCGGGGAGCTGTTTTTT,CASSARTSGTGELFF,TRBD2,.,TRBV9,TRBJ2-2
TGTGCCAGCAGTTGGGCGGGTGTAGCGGGCTACGAGCAGTACTTC,CASSWAGVAGYEQYF,TRBD2,.,TRBV28,TRBJ2-7
TGTGCCATCAGTGAGACTAGCTTCAATGAGCAGTTCTTC,CAISETSFNEQFF,.,.,TRBV10-3,TRBJ2-1
TGTGCCAGCAGCTTGGGGACTAGCGTGAACACCGGGGAGCTGTTTTTT,CASSLGTSVNTGELFF,TRBD2,.,TRBV7-6,TRBJ2-2
TGCGCCAGCAGCCCGGGAGGACTAGCGGCCGGGAATGAGCAGTTCTTC,CASSPGGLAAGNEQFF,TRBD2,.,TRBV5-1,TRBJ2-1
TGTGCCAGTAGTCGTAAACAGGGAGCCTCCTACAATGAGCAGTTCTTC,CASSRKQGASYNEQFF,.,.,TRBV19,TRBJ2-1
TGTGCCAGCAGCTTGGGTCCAGACAATGAGCAGTTCTTC,CASSLGPDNEQFF,.,.,TRBV5-5,TRBJ2-1
TGCGCCAGCAGCTTGGACGGACTGAATTCACCCCTCCACTTT,CASSLDGLNSPLHF,.,.,TRBV5-1,TRBJ1-6
TGTGCCAGCAGCGCCAGGACTAGCGGGAGGGCAGATACGCAGTATTTT,CASSARTSGRADTQYF,TRBD2,.,TRBV27,TRBJ2-3
TGTGCCAGCAGCTTGGAGGACAGGGGGTACGAGCAGTACTTC,CASSLEDRGYEQYF,TRBD1,.,TRBV5-5,TRBJ2-7